This entry lists 12 T cell receptor beta chains sequenced from one sample in a study of blood T cell repertoires in COVID-19. Clones were sequenced by immunoSEQ multiplex PCR, and TCRdb holds only the in-frame ones, with some missing. Of some 300,000 clones in the sample, 80% to 90% were seen once. The source material was peripheral blood. The receptors were gathered from a woman between 65 and 79 years old with COVID-19, enrolled during active disease.

The rearrangement joins TRBV5-6 to TRBJ1-6; no clear D gene. The CDR3 spans 14 residues. V lost 1 base to trimming and J lost 10 bases, with 12 bases between them. CDR1 is SGHDT, CDR2 YYEEEE, per germline. This CDR3 is CASSLYQDFSPLHF. CDR3 nucleotides: TGTGCCAGCAGCTTGTACCAGGACTTCTCACCCCTCCACTTT.

The rearrangement joins TRBV29-1 to TRBJ1-2; 10 nucleotides align to TRBD1. After removal of 3 bases from V and 5 bases from J, the junction contained 9 bases not matched to a gene. The CDR3 consists of 15 residues. Germline V gene data show CDR1 as SQVTM and CDR2 as ANQGSEA. CDR3 sequence reads: CSVDASGQGDYGYTF. The CDR3 DNA follows: TGCAGCGTTGACGCTTCCGGACAGGGGGATTATGGCTACACCTTC.

Turning to this clone: The sample has other DNA sequences that encode this CDR3 too. V and J are TRBV6-5 and TRBJ2-7, with 12 bases lining up with TRBD1. The V and J ends lost 4 bases and 4 bases, in that order; junction bases with no gene match: 2. This CDR3 has 14 amino acids. Germline-derived CDR1 and CDR2 are MNHEY and SVGAGI. CDR3 in DNA: TGTGCCAGCAGTTTGGGACAGGGGGCTTACGAGCAGTACTTC. It encodes CASSLGQGAYEQYF.

DNA of the CDR3: TGTGCCAGCTCACCATATACCCGGGCGGGCGGAAACACCATATATTTT. As protein: CASSPYTRAGGNTIYF. V gene TRBV18 combines with J gene TRBJ1-3; D remains ambiguous. Trimming removed 2 bases from V and 4 bases from J, with 15 bases in between. Germline V gene lookup returns CDR1 KGHSH and CDR2 LQKENI. The CDR3 spans 16 residues.

The chain links TRBV18 to TRBJ1-6; unclear D gene. The germline gives CDR1 KGHSH, CDR2 LQKENI. CDR3 length equals 16 residues. Deletions cut 6 bases from V and 5 bases from J, with 17 bases between. CDR3 in DNA: TGTGCCAGCTCCGAGACTTTGGCGGGGAATAATTCACCCCTCCACTTT. Translated, it gives CASSETLAGNNSPLHF.

The CDR3 sequence is CASSSIKGGGRHTEAFF. In nucleotides, the CDR3 is TGTGCCAGCAGCTCAATCAAGGGCGGGGGTAGGCACACTGAAGCTTTCTTT. The gene calls are TRBV11-2 and TRBJ1-1; weak D call: TRBD1 (5 bases). V was trimmed by 4 bases and J by 3 bases, leaving 21 bases between them. Germline CDR1 SGHAT, CDR2 FQNNGV. This CDR3 is built from 17 residues.

The chain has TRBV29-1 and TRBJ1-1; TRBD1 aligns across 7 bases. Germline V lookup: CDR1 SQVTM, CDR2 ANQGSEA. After removal of 4 bases from V and 5 bases from J, the junction contained 4 bases not matched to a gene. The CDR3 length is 12 residues. For the CDR3, the DNA is TGCAGCGTTGTACCGACAGGGACTGAAGCTTTCTTT. This codes for CSVVPTGTEAFF.

The chain combines TRBV24-1 with TRBJ2-5, with a tentative D call TRBD2 (5 bases). The germline gives CDR1 KGHDR, CDR2 SFDVKD. The V end was cut by 3 bases, the J end by 5 bases, with 15 bases between. CDR3 length equals 15 residues. CDR3 in amino acids: CATSDASGLGETQYF. CDR3 DNA: TGTGCCACCAGTGATGCTTCCGGACTGGGGGAGACCCAGTACTTC.

The chain has TRBV2 and TRBJ2-5; D possibly corresponds to TRBD2 (5 bases). CDR3 length: 11 residues. CDR1 and CDR2 from the germline V gene are SNHLY and FYNNEI. V lost 11 bases to trimming and J lost 3 bases, with 10 bases between them. The CDR3 here is CAGKGEETQYF. The CDR3 coding sequence is TGTGCCGGGAAGGGAGAAGAGACCCAGTACTTC.

The V call is TRBV10-3, the J call TRBJ1-5; unclear D gene. The CDR3 spans 16 residues. The germline V and J ends were trimmed by 5 bases and 1 base, with 15 bases remaining between them. Germline CDR1 and CDR2: ENHRY and SYGVKD. The CDR3: CAISPEGAGSNQPQHF. The CDR3 DNA reads TGTGCCATCAGTCCCGAGGGTGCGGGCAGCAATCAGCCCCAGCATTTT.

The rearrangement links TRBV19 to TRBJ2-1; weak D call: TRBD1 (8 bases). Trimming took off 7 bases at V and 4 bases at J, with 17 bases between the two ends. This CDR3 spans 15 amino acids. Germline V lookup: CDR1 LNHDA, CDR2 SQIVND (reference sequence). CDR3 sequence reads: CASTITGGGYNEQFF. The DNA for the CDR3 is TGTGCCAGTACCATTACAGGGGGGGGATACAATGAGCAGTTCTTC.

The V gene is TRBV3-1 (or the pseudogene TRBV3-2), the J gene TRBJ2-1; the match to TRBD2 covers 12 bases. The germline V gene has CDR1 LGHDT and CDR2 YNNKEL (reference sequence). The CDR3 spans 20 residues. Germline trimming cut 2 bases from V and 6 bases from J; bases unmatched to any gene: 17. In nucleotides, the CDR3 is TGTGCCAGCAGCCAACCAACTAGCGGGGGGCCCCCAACCTTCGGCAATGAGCAGTTCTTC. Translation gives CASSQPTSGGPPTFGNEQFF.